This T cell receptor (beta chain) came from a study of blood T cell repertoires in COVID-19 (dated by TCRdb to about 2020). As for the study more broadly: Collaborator samples came from the United States, Italy and Spain and covered acute and convalescent phases of COVID-19. The material from the prospective study consisted of cDNA or gDNA derived from T cells, B-cell-depleted T cells, or PBMCs. Deeply sampled blood TCRbeta repertoires from subjects exposed to, actively infected with, or recovered from COVID-19 were included in the dataset. A freely available public database, intended as a resource for researchers studying the immune response to SARS-CoV-2, is where the repertoires were released. The samples were drawn from the first 160 participants of the ongoing ImmuneRACE study and from 1,254 subjects provided by 6 global collaborators. A de-identified subject ID, COVID-19 status, age in years and sex were almost always included in the sample metadata. Where HLA class I and class II types were available, the types were taken from metadata supplied by the sample provider, not from assay-based typing. General findings and caveats noted by the study authors: Clinical and demographic metadata were provided uncurated, with the amount varying by source and participant.

The immunoSEQ Assay, a bias-controlled multiplex PCR, was used to amplify TCRbeta CDR3 regions from genomic DNA. Regarding the original processing steps: The number of nucleated cells in each sample was estimated by amplification of reference gene primers within the assay. Sequence reads were collapsed and filtered to measure the absolute abundance of every unique TCRbeta CDR3 rearrangement. For each sample, productive Simpson clonality was calculated as the square root of Simpson's diversity index over productive rearrangements. The clones in this table, taken by TCRdb from immuneACCESS, are in-frame only. Not every clone is retained; where verified, under half of the shortfall comes from an unresolved V gene, and the cause of the rest is unknown. Clone size and the V and J calls come from that table; the DNA yielded D and trimming. This sample lists about 70,000 clones; approximately 83% were detected once. The ten largest clones represent about 6.9% of the sample.

Per the germline V gene (reference sequence), GTSNPN is the CDR1 and SVGIG is the CDR2. Measured from the cysteine to the phenylalanine, the CDR3 is 15 residues long. Left in the record is the CDR3 DNA by itself, 45 bases read in frame from the first base. V lost 1 base and J lost 5 bases; the stretch between them is 12 bases long. One collaborating source in Seattle enrolled patients during active infection and followed them longitudinally through the course of disease. Whole blood was collected in K2EDTA tubes by collaborating institutions according to the institutions' own protocols. For TCRbeta analysis, collaborators shipped samples as frozen whole blood, isolated PBMCs, or DNA extracted from either of those sample types. Notes on this clone: It has no known antigen specificity. Per-base qualities were not stored, and no clone one base away is much larger.

This TCR came from a man aged 25-40 years with COVID-19, enrolled during active disease. This sequence uses TRBV30 and TRBJ1-6, with the D gene too uncertain to name. Sequencing was done on a sample of peripheral blood. The CDR3 here reads CAWSATNINNSPLHF. DNA sequence: TGTGCCTGGAGTGCGACAAACATTAATAATTCACCCCTCCACTTT.